This is a list of T cell receptor beta chains from one sample in a study of T cells after yellow fever vaccination. In TCRdb, the 5' RACE reads were re-called with MiXCR into one record per CDR3 protein. The table lists 110,000 to 150,000 distinct CDR3 sequences, roughly 6.7% of them singletons. The material was CD4+ T cells sorted from PBMCs, obtained 10 days after the yellow fever booster vaccination. The receptors stem from a man between 25 and 39 years old who received the YFV17D yellow fever vaccine. Each CDR3 is given with its conserved first and last residue.

j_call v_call cdr3_aa
TRBJ2-7 TRBV5-1 CASSLPGTSGKLPHSYEQYF
TRBJ2-7 TRBV5-1 CASSSVAYEQYF
TRBJ2-5 TRBV12-3/TRBV12-4 CASNTGGFAGETQYF
TRBJ1-1 TRBV20-1 CSAPRRTAHTEAFF
TRBJ2-3 TRBV14 CASSRDSTDTQYF
TRBJ2-1 TRBV20-1 CSATDYNEQFF
TRBJ1-6 TRBV20-1 CSARDRNNSPLHF
TRBJ2-7 TRBV6-5 CASSYGLDRVYEQYF
TRBJ2-7 TRBV5-1 CASSINFYEQYF
TRBJ2-1 TRBV19 CASSFRQGRWEQFF
TRBJ1-5 TRBV12-3/TRBV12-4 CASSYDRALNQPQHF
TRBJ2-7 TRBV7-9 CASSLRYGDFKYF
TRBJ2-2 TRBV12-3/TRBV12-4 CASSLSSGTTGELFF
TRBJ2-7 TRBV28 CASIGHPSYEQYF
TRBJ2-4 TRBV6-2/TRBV6-3 CASNPGLTNKNIQYF
TRBJ1-1 TRBV12-3/TRBV12-4 CASIASAGRLNTEAFF
TRBJ2-3 TRBV28 CASSSGSSTDTQYF
TRBJ2-7 TRBV24-1 CATSPRGASGNYEQYF
TRBJ2-1 TRBV27 CASSLWQNNEQFF
TRBJ1-4 TRBV7-6 CASSDGPYEKLFF
TRBJ2-5 TRBV5-4 CASSFRVAGVSQETQYF
TRBJ2-2 TRBV18 CASSPPPSAGELFF
TRBJ2-1 TRBV7-2 CASSKGSVSSNEQFF
TRBJ2-6 TRBV4-1 CASSQAGSGANVLTF
TRBJ2-2 TRBV7-2 CASEWSPRGELFF
TRBJ2-1 TRBV12-3/TRBV12-4 CASSSTGSHEQFF
TRBJ2-1 TRBV6-2/TRBV6-3 CASSYSRFLAGGLSYNEQFF
TRBJ2-6 TRBV20-1 CSARDTLGKGANVLTF
TRBJ1-1 TRBV12-3/TRBV12-4 CATPNPDREAEAFF
TRBJ1-6 TRBV27 CASSFSGQGWSGSPLHF
TRBJ2-3 TRBV5-4 CASRLGGPSGSSGTDTQYF
TRBJ2-3 TRBV28 CASSLRRGGADTQYF
TRBJ1-2 TRBV6-2/TRBV6-3 CASSYSRPVLRPGYTF
TRBJ2-7 TRBV7-2 CASSLSQLGYEQYF
TRBJ2-2 TRBV18 CASSPAGVGITGELFF
TRBJ1-1 TRBV5-1 CASRAGREAFF
TRBJ2-1 TRBV7-2 CASSLAGGCYNEQFF
TRBJ1-5 TRBV3-1 CASSQAGQGLDQPQHF
TRBJ2-2 TRBV11-2 CASSLRERLVGRSTGELFF
TRBJ2-2 TRBV24-1 CATSEPTGGRSTGELFF
TRBJ2-7 TRBV18 CASSGNRGRYSEQYF
TRBJ2-6 TRBV7-9 CASSSYSRGSGANVLTF
TRBJ2-1 TRBV2 CASRRTSGSSYNEQFF
TRBJ2-1 TRBV11-1 CASSLIRDRQTSGIKGEQFF
TRBJ2-3 TRBV20-1 CSAGRQGRGTDTQYF
TRBJ1-1 TRBV10-3 CAIRDLTGDTEAFF
TRBJ2-3 TRBV15 CATSRDSGLGTDTQYF
TRBJ2-7 TRBV7-9 CASASGTGTYEQYF
TRBJ2-7 TRBV3-1 CASSQGVYEQYF
TRBJ2-3 TRBV7-2 CASSLFSDTQYF
TRBJ2-2 TRBV2 CASSAPGTSGTGELFF
TRBJ2-1 TRBV9 CASSVSGIVNEQFF
TRBJ1-5 TRBV6-1 CASSLTLSKGDQPQHF
TRBJ2-1 TRBV7-2 CASSYGGANYNEQFF
TRBJ2-2 TRBV12-3/TRBV12-4 CASRGTASNTGELFF
TRBJ2-3 TRBV11-1 CASSLKRGNAGGLKSTDTQYF
TRBJ2-2 TRBV20-1 CSARVREVGELFF
TRBJ1-1 TRBV21-1 CASSKEARINTEAFF
TRBJ2-7 TRBV10-3 CAISESRAIDEQYF
TRBJ1-1 TRBV20-1 CSARDPDRGHTEAFF